The 2 T cell receptor beta chains below were found in one sample sequenced in a study of T cell responses to AZD1222 COVID-19 vaccine. The data were produced by immunoSEQ multiplex PCR, yet TCRdb's version contains in-frame clones alone and is incomplete. The sample records over 100,000 clones, approximately 90% being singletons. The sequencing here drew on peripheral blood, taken on day 0 of AZD1222 vaccination. Receptors originate from an adult in good health.

The rearrangement uses TRBV9 and TRBJ2-7, with no clear D. This CDR3 spans 14 amino acids. Per germline, CDR1 SGDLS and CDR2 YYNGEE. V was cut by 0 bases and J by 0 bases, with 7 bases left in between. CDR3 DNA sequence: TGTGCCAGCAGCGTAGCGTCTAGCTCCTACGAGCAGTACTTC. It encodes CASSVASSSYEQYF.

The chain recombines TRBV18 with TRBJ2-1; D remains unclear. The V end lost 5 bases, the J end lost 6 bases, and 8 bases lay between the germline ends. This CDR3 is 12 amino acids long. Germline V lookup: CDR1 KGHSH, CDR2 LQKENI. The CDR3, as DNA: TGTGCCAGCTCAACGACCGTCAATGAGCAGTTCTTC. Amino acids: CASSTTVNEQFF.